A selection of T cell receptor beta chains follows, all from one sample in a study of T cells in Graves' hyperthyroidism and ophthalmopathy. MiXCR, run by TCRdb on the multiplex PCR reads, gives a single entry per CDR3 protein. Here the sample spans more than 450,000 distinct CDR3 sequences, 15% to 20% being singletons. Sequenced input: blood. These TCRs come from a middle-aged man with Graves' ophthalmopathy. CDR3s include the opening cysteine and the closing phenylalanine or tryptophan. D genes are given only for firm matches. Size values are once, few and many counts, or a class for expanded clones, and some rows have none.

clone size	J gene	D gene	V gene	CDR3 protein	CDR3 DNA
.	TRBJ2-7	TRBD2	TRBV7-2	CASSSGLAGAVGEQYF	TGTGCCAGCAGCTCCGGACTAGCGGGAGCTGTTGGAGAGCAGTACTTC
few	TRBJ2-1	.	TRBV9	CASSAAGASYNEQFF	TGTGCCAGCAGCGCCGCGGGGGCCTCGTACAATGAGCAGTTCTTC
few	TRBJ2-7	TRBD2	TRBV7-9	CASSLRLAGEGYEQYF	TGTGCCAGCAGCCTCCGCTTAGCGGGAGAGGGGTACGAGCAGTACTTC
.	TRBJ2-7	.	TRBV20-1	CSASMAYEQYF	TGCAGTGCTAGTATGGCCTACGAGCAGTACTTC
.	TRBJ2-2	.	TRBV6-9	CASSDPGTNTGELFF	TGCGCCAGCAGTGACCCGGGTACGAACACCGGGGAGCTGTTTTTT
.	TRBJ1-4	.	TRBV12-3/TRBV12-4	CASSLAKGKLFF	TGTGCCAGCAGTTTAGCTAAGGGGAAACTGTTTTTT
few	TRBJ2-5	TRBD2	TRBV6-1	CASTLGLAGVSETQYF	TGTGCCAGCACCCTTGGGCTAGCGGGAGTTTCTGAGACCCAGTACTTC
.	TRBJ2-3	.	TRBV15	CATRGEYMSTDTQYF	TGTGCCACCAGGGGGGAATATATGAGCACAGATACGCAGTATTTT
.	TRBJ2-1	TRBD1	TRBV5-6	CASSLALRGRDEQFF	TGTGCCAGCAGCTTGGCCCTCAGGGGGCGCGATGAGCAGTTCTTC
.	TRBJ2-1	.	TRBV12-3/TRBV12-4	CASSVGTAPLNEQFF	TGTGCCAGCAGTGTCGGGACCGCTCCACTCAATGAGCAGTTCTTC
few	TRBJ1-4	.	TRBV5-1	CASSLAFTANEKLFF	TGCGCCAGCAGCTTGGCGTTTACGGCTAATGAAAAACTGTTTTTT
.	TRBJ2-1	.	TRBV12-3/TRBV12-4	CASSRGILSAPDEQFF	TGTGCCAGCAGCCGGGGGATCCTTTCGGCTCCCGATGAGCAGTTCTTC
.	TRBJ2-1	.	TRBV19	CASQGGHYNEQFF	TGTGCCAGTCAGGGGGGCCACTACAATGAGCAGTTCTTC
.	TRBJ2-7	.	TRBV5-4	CASSSRTGMDEQYF	TGTGCCAGCAGCTCCCGGACTGGTATGGACGAGCAGTACTTC
.	TRBJ1-5	.	TRBV27	CASSSTGRKNQPQHF	TGTGCCAGCAGTTCGACGGGACGTAAGAATCAGCCCCAGCATTTT
many	TRBJ1-1	TRBD1	TRBV5-5	CASSLAWQPGQANTEAFF	TGTGCCAGCAGCTTGGCCTGGCAACCGGGACAGGCGAACACTGAAGCTTTCTTT
.	TRBJ1-2	.	TRBV30	CAWSVWGTSGYTF	TGTGCCTGGAGTGTTTGGGGGACTAGCGGCTACACCTTC
few	TRBJ2-5	.	TRBV6-1	CATAGLFQETQYF	TGTGCCACCGCGGGACTTTTCCAAGAGACCCAGTACTTC
.	TRBJ1-6	.	TRBV20-1	CSARDSGSSPLHF	TGCAGTGCTAGAGATTCGGGGAGTTCACCCCTCCACTTT
few	TRBJ1-4	.	TRBV12-3/TRBV12-4	CASSPRPGGREKLFF	TGTGCCAGCAGTCCCCGCCCGGGGGGTCGGGAAAAACTGTTTTTT
.	TRBJ1-1	.	TRBV6-1	CASSEAPWGNTEAFF	TGTGCCAGCAGTGAAGCACCTTGGGGGAACACTGAAGCTTTCTTT
few	TRBJ1-5	TRBD1	TRBV6-1	CASSDDRADQPQHF	TGTGCCAGCAGCGACGACAGGGCGGATCAGCCCCAGCATTTT
many	TRBJ1-1	.	TRBV7-2	CASSLVRGNTEAFF	TGTGCCAGCAGCTTAGTGCGGGGGAACACTGAAGCTTTCTTT
many	TRBJ2-5	TRBD2	TRBV18	CASSPGLAMETQYF	TGTGCCAGCTCACCGGGACTAGCTATGGAGACCCAGTACTTC
many	TRBJ2-5	.	TRBV2	CASSEGLAQETQYF	TGTGCCAGCAGTGAAGGGTTGGCCCAAGAGACCCAGTACTTC
few	TRBJ2-5	.	TRBV10-3	CAISEERQETQYF	TGTGCCATCAGTGAGGAGCGGCAAGAGACCCAGTACTTC
few	TRBJ1-1	TRBD1	TRBV20-1	CSAPPGTGPEAFF	TGCAGTGCTCCTCCCGGGACAGGGCCTGAAGCTTTCTTT
few	TRBJ1-6	.	TRBV6-1	CASSRWGRAGYNSPLHF	TGTGCCAGCAGTCGTTGGGGTAGGGCCGGCTATAATTCACCCCTCCACTTT
.	TRBJ1-6	TRBD1	TRBV7-2	CASSFGTGGSPLHF	TGTGCCAGCAGCTTCGGGACAGGGGGCTCACCCCTCCACTTT
.	TRBJ2-3	.	TRBV5-4	CASSPGHGPSHTQYF	TGTGCCAGCAGCCCCGGACACGGACCTAGTCACACGCAGTATTTT
many	TRBJ1-1	.	TRBV5-4	CASSHIRDGEAFF	TGTGCCAGCAGCCACATCCGGGACGGAGAAGCTTTCTTT
.	TRBJ2-1	TRBD2	TRBV20-1	CSAGSAGGNEQFF	TGCAGTGCTGGAAGCGCGGGGGGGAATGAGCAGTTCTTC
many	TRBJ2-7	.	TRBV11-2	CASSLGSLSYEQYF	TGTGCCAGCAGCTTGGGGTCCCTCTCCTACGAGCAGTACTTC
.	TRBJ1-5	.	TRBV4-3	CASSQEGGPNQPQHF	TGCGCCAGCAGCCAAGAGGGGGGGCCAAATCAGCCCCAGCATTTT
few	TRBJ2-1	.	TRBV2	CASSEGDLNEQFF	TGTGCCAGCAGTGAAGGGGACCTCAATGAGCAGTTCTTC
.	TRBJ2-7	.	TRBV20-1	CSARRSNTGNRYEQYF	TGCAGTGCTAGAAGGAGTAATACAGGGAATCGGTACGAGCAGTACTTC
few	TRBJ1-1	.	TRBV6-2/TRBV6-3	CASSYLVGAEAFF	TGTGCCAGCAGTTACTTGGTGGGCGCTGAAGCTTTCTTT
many	TRBJ1-1	TRBD1	TRBV20-1	CSAAEGQINTEAFF	TGCAGTGCCGCCGAGGGACAGATCAACACTGAAGCTTTCTTT
many	TRBJ1-1	.	TRBV3-1	CASSQGGRPEAFF	TGTGCCAGCAGCCAAGGGGGACGGCCTGAAGCTTTCTTT
.	TRBJ2-1	.	TRBV4-1	CASSSQAVGQFF	TGCGCCAGCAGCTCCCAGGCTGTTGGGCAGTTCTTC
many	TRBJ2-7	.	TRBV7-7	CASSLAELEGQSTYEQYF	TGTGCTAGCAGCTTAGCGGAACTGGAGGGGCAGAGTACTTACGAGCAGTACTTC
.	TRBJ2-4	TRBD1	TRBV5-1	CASSSTPGGLGNIQYF	TGCGCCAGCAGCTCCACCCCAGGGGGCTTGGGAAACATTCAGTACTTC
.	TRBJ2-1	TRBD2	TRBV19	CASSIGGTSGYNEQFF	TGTGCCAGTAGTATAGGAGGGACTAGCGGTTACAATGAGCAGTTCTTC
many	TRBJ2-1	TRBD2	TRBV5-1	CASSNEGLAVNEQFF	TGCGCCAGCAGCAACGAGGGACTAGCGGTCAATGAGCAGTTCTTC
.	TRBJ1-2	.	TRBV10-3	CAIKWGQEDGYTF	TGTGCCATCAAATGGGGCCAGGAGGATGGCTACACCTTC
few	TRBJ2-7	TRBD2	TRBV19	CASSIREGYEQYF	TGTGCCAGTAGTATCCGGGAGGGTTACGAGCAGTACTTC
.	TRBJ1-4	.	TRBV20-1	CSARGVPGHVEEKLFF	TGCAGTGCTAGAGGGGTACCGGGACATGTCGAGGAAAAACTGTTTTTT
.	TRBJ2-2	TRBD2	TRBV6-1	CASKGNSGTNTGELFF	TGTGCCAGCAAGGGGAATAGCGGGACGAACACCGGGGAGCTGTTTTTT
many	TRBJ2-7	.	TRBV18	CASSPGVYEQYF	TGTGCCAGCTCACCAGGGGTCTACGAGCAGTACTTC
.	TRBJ2-7	.	TRBV6-5	CASSYSYSNNEQYF	TGTGCCAGCAGTTACTCCTACAGCAACAACGAGCAGTACTTC
.	TRBJ2-3	TRBD2	TRBV6-1	CASSVGTSGGRRTDTQYF	TGTGCCAGCAGTGTCGGGACTAGCGGGGGGCGTCGCACAGATACGCAGTATTTT
once	TRBJ2-2	.	TRBV7-2	CASSFSLGGGAPGELFF	TGTGCCAGCAGCTTCTCCCTGGGGGGGGGGGCCCCCGGGGAGCTGTTTTTT
.	TRBJ1-6	.	TRBV5-4	CASSLESSYNSPLHF	TGTGCCAGCAGCTTGGAGAGCTCCTATAATTCACCCCTCCACTTT
many	TRBJ1-4	.	TRBV18	CASSEGATNEKLFF	TGTGCCAGCTCAGAGGGGGCAACTAATGAAAAACTGTTTTTT
few	TRBJ1-2	TRBD1	TRBV20-1	CSARDTDRVGPGYTF	TGCAGTGCTAGAGATACCGACAGGGTAGGACCTGGCTACACCTTC
.	TRBJ1-6	.	TRBV6-1	CASSGQEGSPLHF	TGTGCCAGCAGTGGACAGGAAGGTTCACCCCTCCACTTT